This TCR beta chain was profiled in a study of blood T cell repertoires in COVID-19. Looked up from germline, CDR1 is SQVTM and CDR2 is ANQGSEA. The CDR3 has 12 amino acids. V was pared by 6 bases and J by 5 bases, with 3 bases of the junction left unmatched. As processed by the authors: Amplification of reference gene primers provided the estimated nucleated cell counts. Data came from immunoSEQ multiplex PCR; TCRdb stores just in-frame clones and leaves some out. V and J calls and clone size are copied from that table; D and trimming were computed from the DNA. Of 45,000 to 65,000 clones detected, around 87% appear once; the ten largest clones hold less than 9%.

The V and J genes are TRBV29-1 and TRBJ1-4, with 7 bases that match TRBD1. Sequencing was done on a sample of peripheral blood. The sequence derives from a man aged 50-59 years with active COVID-19. In DNA form, the CDR3 reads TGCAGCGTGGGACAGCCAAATGAAAAACTGTTTTTT. Translated: CSVGQPNEKLFF.